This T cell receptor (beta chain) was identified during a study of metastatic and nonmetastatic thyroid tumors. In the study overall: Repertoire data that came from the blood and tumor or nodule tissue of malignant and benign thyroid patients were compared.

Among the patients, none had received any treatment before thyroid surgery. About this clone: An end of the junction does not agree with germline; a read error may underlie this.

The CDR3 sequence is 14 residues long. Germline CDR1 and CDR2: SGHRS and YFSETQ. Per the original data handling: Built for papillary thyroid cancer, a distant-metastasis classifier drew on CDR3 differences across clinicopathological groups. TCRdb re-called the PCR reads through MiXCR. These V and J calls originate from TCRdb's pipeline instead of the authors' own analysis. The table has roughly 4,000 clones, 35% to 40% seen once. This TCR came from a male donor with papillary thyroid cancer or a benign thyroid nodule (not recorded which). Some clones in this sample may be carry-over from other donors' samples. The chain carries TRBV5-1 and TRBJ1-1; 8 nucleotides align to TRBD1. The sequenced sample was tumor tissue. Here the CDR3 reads CASSPGQVNTEAFF. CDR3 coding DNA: TGCGCCAGCAGCCCGGGACAGGTGAATACTGAAGCTTTCTTT.